This T cell receptor (beta chain) derives from a study of blood T cell repertoires in COVID-19. About the research overall: Whether acute or convalescent, the COVID-19 samples came from the United States, Italy and Spain.

Clones were sequenced by immunoSEQ multiplex PCR, and TCRdb holds only the in-frame ones, with some missing. This sample has 45,000 to 55,000 clones, with roughly 88% found just once. Source material: peripheral blood. The receptor was derived from a woman older than 75 with acute or convalescent COVID-19.

CDR3 bases: TGTGCCAGCAGCAGGGGACAGCTCAAGTACAATGAGCAGTTCTTC. It specifies CASSRGQLKYNEQFF. This sequence joins TRBV5-6 and TRBJ2-1, with 7 bases fitting TRBD1. With 4 bases clipped from V and 4 bases from J, the junction kept 8 bases outside the gene matches. Germline CDR1 and CDR2: SGHDT and YYEEEE. The CDR3 has 15 residues.